These 13 T cell receptor beta chains share one sample of origin, sequenced in a study of T cells in Graves' hyperthyroidism and ophthalmopathy. The source material, RNA transcripts, was used to amplify TCR beta CDR3 regions. HTBI primers were employed in a first-round RT-PCR of the TCR CDR3. TCRdb reanalysed the multiplex PCR reads using MiXCR and keeps one entry per CDR3 protein. The data contain hundreds of thousands of distinct CDR3 sequences, roughly a quarter of them seen just once; the ten biggest clones take up about 11%. Sequencing was carried out using blood. The receptors shown here come from a woman aged 25-40 years with Graves' ophthalmopathy.

This clonotype was detected ten times or more. Since a much larger clone is just one base distant, this may be a read error. CDR3 bases: TGTGCCAGCAGTACAGGGGCTCAGCCCCAGCATTTT. This sequence encodes CASSTGAQPQHF. The rearrangement uses TRBV6-5 and TRBJ1-5; 7 bases are a match to TRBD1. V shed 5 bases and J 6 bases; nucleotides not matched to a gene: 1. The CDR3 runs to 12 residues. Germline V gene data show CDR1 as MNHEY and CDR2 as SVGAGI.

This sequence joins TRBV30 and TRBJ2-7; D could derive from TRBD1 or TRBD2 (5 bases each). Trimming removed 5 bases at V and 5 bases at J, with 10 bases between. Germline CDR1 reads GTSNPN; CDR2 reads SVGIG (reference sequence). This CDR3 is built from 11 residues. The CDR3 loop is CAWAWGNEQYF. The DNA for the CDR3 is TGTGCCTGGGCGTGGGGGAACGAGCAGTACTTC. The complete variable domain, with remaining parts taken from reference TRBV30 and TRBJ2-7, reads SQTIHQWPATLVQPVGSPLSLECTVEGTSNPNLYWYRQAAGRGLQLLFYSVGIGQISSEVPQNLSASRPQDRQFILSSKKLLLSDSGFYLCAWAWGNEQYFGPGTRLTVT.

The table lists this clonotype with many counts. No conserved phenylalanine or tryptophan is present at the end of the CDR3, so a read error is the likely explanation. V usage is TRBV20-1 and J usage is TRBJ1-1; 7 nucleotides align to TRBD1. J was trimmed by 0 bases and V by 1 base; bases with no gene match: 11. There are 17 residues in the CDR3. The germline V gene has CDR1 DFQATT and CDR2 SNEGSKA (reference sequence). In DNA form, the CDR3 reads TGCAGTGCTAGAGTCCGGGACAGAGAACGGCTGAACACTGAAGCTTTCCTT. Translating it yields CSARVRDRERLNTEAFL.

In its sample, this clonotype was seen a few times. V is TRBV9 and J is TRBJ2-6, with D maybe TRBD1 (5 bases). There are 17 residues in the CDR3. The V end was cut by 2 bases, the J end by 0 bases, with 12 bases between. CDR1 SGDLS and CDR2 YYNGEE come from the germline V gene. This chain's CDR3 is CASSVRQGTSGANVLTF. CDR3 nucleotide sequence: TGTGCCAGCAGCGTGCGTCAGGGCACCTCTGGGGCCAACGTCCTGACTTTC.

This clonotype was seen at least ten times. The genes are TRBV3-1 and TRBJ1-1, with D unclear. The germline V gene has CDR1 LGHDT and CDR2 YNNKEL (reference sequence). V shed 0 bases and J shed 4 bases, with 9 bases lying between them. This CDR3 spans 14 amino acids. CDR3 residues: CASSQEGGTTEAFF. The CDR3 nucleotides are TGTGCCAGCAGCCAAGAGGGAGGTACCACTGAAGCTTTCTTT.

This rearrangement joins TRBV12-3 or TRBV12-4 to TRBJ2-7; no reliable D call. The V end was cut by 6 bases, the J end by 6 bases, with 15 bases between. The CDR3 length is 13 residues. The CDR3 DNA is TGTGCCAGCAGCCCCACCGGGCACGGCGAGCAGTACTTC. Its protein is CASSPTGHGEQYF.

In its sample, this clonotype was seen many times. The rearrangement uses TRBV27 and TRBJ1-2, with D possibly TRBD1 on 5 matching bases. V lost 8 bases and J 4 bases, leaving 14 bases between the germline ends. Germline assignment: CDR1 MNHEY and CDR2 SMNVEV (reference sequence). The CDR3 loop spans 13 amino acids. In DNA form, the CDR3 reads TGTGCCAGCGGTCCGGGACTTCCCTATGGCTACACCTTC. Translated: CASGPGLPYGYTF.

V is TRBV12-3 or TRBV12-4 and J is TRBJ2-7, with 9 bases that match TRBD2. Trimming at V came to 6 bases and at J to 6 bases, leaving 6 bases not matched to a gene. The CDR3 contains 13 residues. CDR3 in amino acids: CASRPGLAFEQYF. CDR3 in DNA: TGTGCCAGCAGACCGGGACTAGCATTCGAGCAGTACTTC.

This clonotype occurred many times. The chain uses TRBV5-1 and TRBJ2-5, with 7 bases lining up with TRBD2. The CDR3 is 15 residues long. J was trimmed by 0 bases and V by 4 bases; bases with no gene match: 6. CDR1 is SGHRS and CDR2 is YFSETQ in the germline V gene. As DNA, the CDR3 is TGCGCCAGCAGCGAAAGCGGGGCGAACCAAGAGACCCAGTACTTC. Translated: CASSESGANQETQYF.

This clonotype was recorded at least ten times. The genes are TRBV20-1 and TRBJ1-1, with 9 bases fitting TRBD1. The CDR3 length is 14 residues. Germline V gene lookup returns CDR1 DFQATT and CDR2 SNEGSKA (reference sequence). V shed 5 bases, J shed 5 bases, and the junction held 9 bases outside the gene matches. CDR3 residues: CSASRTGESTEAFF. As DNA, the CDR3 is TGCAGTGCTTCCCGGACAGGGGAGTCGACTGAAGCTTTCTTT.

This clonotype was detected ten times or more. The chain employs TRBV5-1 and TRBJ1-1; D is unclear. The V end lost 4 bases, the J end lost 3 bases, and 16 bases lay between the germline ends. This CDR3 comprises 15 residues. Looked up from germline, CDR1 is SGHRS and CDR2 is YFSETQ. The CDR3 spells CASSQLGNRYTEAFF. The CDR3 region has the DNA TGCGCCAGCAGCCAACTCGGGAACCGCTACACTGAAGCTTTCTTT.

There are many counts of this clonotype. The rearrangement links TRBV9 to TRBJ1-6; D unresolved. Germline-derived CDR1 and CDR2 are SGDLS and YYNGEE. The CDR3 contains 15 residues. V gave up 2 bases and J gave up 7 bases, with 13 bases separating them. CDR3: CASSVMWQSNSPLHF. CDR3 nucleotide sequence: TGTGCCAGCAGCGTTATGTGGCAGTCGAATTCACCCCTCCACTTT.

The table lists this clonotype with a few counts. This chain links TRBV29-1 with TRBJ1-5; 8 bases agree with TRBD1. There are 13 residues in the CDR3. Trimming removed 6 bases from V and 2 bases from J; junction bases left unmatched: 3. In germline, CDR1 is SQVTM, CDR2 ANQGSEA. The CDR3 sequence is CSVLTGGNQPQHF. In DNA form, the CDR3 reads TGCAGCGTCCTGACAGGGGGCAATCAGCCCCAGCATTTT. Full variable domain (remainder filled in from reference TRBV29-1 and TRBJ1-5): SAVISQKPSRDICQRGTSLTIQCQVDSQVTMMFWYRQQPGQSLTLIATANQGSEATYESGFVIDKFPISRPNLTFSTLTVSNMSPEDSSIYLCSVLTGGNQPQHFGDGTRLSIL.